This T cell receptor beta chain was sequenced in a study of CD8 T cells in ankylosing spondylitis. This CDR3 is 13 amino acids long. Concerning this clonotype: Its antigen remains unidentified. One junction end does not reproduce the germline sequence, and a read error may be involved.

Library preparation for TCR beta used quantitative 5'-RACE with molecular barcodes. Each CDR3 protein gets one entry after TCRdb re-called the 5' RACE reads with MiXCR. Of a few hundred thousand distinct CDR3 sequences listed, more than 20% are singletons. Study results and limitations: Clones linked to the disease showed a CD8+ phenotype. They occurred at relatively low frequencies in peripheral blood.

This receptor was identified in a male donor with ankylosing spondylitis or in good health (not recorded which). What was sequenced was blood, either unsorted or a sorted T cell fraction (not recorded which). The V call is TRBV12-3 or TRBV12-4, the J call TRBJ2-7; D remains unclear. In nucleotides, the CDR3 is TGTGCCAGCAGATCTGAGGCCACAACAATACACATCTTC. Translating gives CASRSEATTIHIF.